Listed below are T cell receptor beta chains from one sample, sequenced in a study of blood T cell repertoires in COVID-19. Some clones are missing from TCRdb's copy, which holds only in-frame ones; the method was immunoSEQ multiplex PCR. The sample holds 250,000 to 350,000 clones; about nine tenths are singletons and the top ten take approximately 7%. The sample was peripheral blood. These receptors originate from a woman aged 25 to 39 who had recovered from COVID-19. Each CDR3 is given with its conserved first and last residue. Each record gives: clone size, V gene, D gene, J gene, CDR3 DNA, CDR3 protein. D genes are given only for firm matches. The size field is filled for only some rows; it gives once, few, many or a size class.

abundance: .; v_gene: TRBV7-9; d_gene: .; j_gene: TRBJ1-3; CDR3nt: TGTGCCAGCAGCCCCGGGATCCTCTCTGGAAACACCATATATTTT; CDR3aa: CASSPGILSGNTIYF
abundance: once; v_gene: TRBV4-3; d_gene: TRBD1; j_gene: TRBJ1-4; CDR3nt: TGCGCCAGCAGCCAAGATTATGGGACAGGGGATGAAAAACTGTTTTTT; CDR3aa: CASSQDYGTGDEKLFF
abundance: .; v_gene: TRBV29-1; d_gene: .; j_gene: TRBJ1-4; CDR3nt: TGCAGCGTCAGTACAGGGCCTAATGAAAAACTGTTTTTT; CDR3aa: CSVSTGPNEKLFF
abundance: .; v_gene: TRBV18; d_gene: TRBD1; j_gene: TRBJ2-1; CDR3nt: TGTGCCAGCTCACCAGGACAGGGAAATGAGCAGTTCTTC; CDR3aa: CASSPGQGNEQFF
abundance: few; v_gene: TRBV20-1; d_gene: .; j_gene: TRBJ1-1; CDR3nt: TGCAGTGCCCACAGGGATGTGGCTTTCTTT; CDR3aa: CSAHRDVAFF
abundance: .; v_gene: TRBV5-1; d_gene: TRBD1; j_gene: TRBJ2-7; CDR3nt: TGCGCCAGCACGGGGCCGGGACAGGGAGCGTACGAGCAGTACTTC; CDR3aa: CASTGPGQGAYEQYF
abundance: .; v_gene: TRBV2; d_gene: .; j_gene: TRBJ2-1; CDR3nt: TGTGCCAGCAGCCACTACAATGAGCAGTTCTTC; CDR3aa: CASSHYNEQFF
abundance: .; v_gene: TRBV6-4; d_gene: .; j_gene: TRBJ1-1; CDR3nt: TGTGCCAGCAGTGACTCTAGGGGCAAAGCTTTCTTT; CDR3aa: CASSDSRGKAFF
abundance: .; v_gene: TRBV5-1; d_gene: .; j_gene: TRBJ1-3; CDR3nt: TGCGCCAGCAACAAGGGAGTACAGGGCTCTGGAAACACCATATATTTT; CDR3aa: CASNKGVQGSGNTIYF
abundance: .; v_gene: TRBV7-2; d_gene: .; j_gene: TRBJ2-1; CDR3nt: TGTGCCAGCAGCTTAGTCCACGGCTCCTACAATGAGCAGTTCTTC; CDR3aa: CASSLVHGSYNEQFF
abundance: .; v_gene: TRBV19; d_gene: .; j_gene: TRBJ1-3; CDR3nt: TGTGCCAGTAGTACAAGGACCGGGGTATCCAGCTCTGGAAACACCATATATTTT; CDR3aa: CASSTRTGVSSSGNTIYF
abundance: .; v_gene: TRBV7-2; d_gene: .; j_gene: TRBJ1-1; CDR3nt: TGTGCCAGCAGCGCGATGGCAACGGCGGCCACTGAAGCTTTCTTT; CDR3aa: CASSAMATAATEAFF
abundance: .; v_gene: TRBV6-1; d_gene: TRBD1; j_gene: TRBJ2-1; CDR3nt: TGTGCCAGCAGTGCCCCTCACAGGGGCGACAATGAGCAGTTCTTC; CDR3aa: CASSAPHRGDNEQFF
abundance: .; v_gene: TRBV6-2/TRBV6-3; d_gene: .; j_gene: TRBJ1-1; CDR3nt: TGTGCCAGCAGTTACTTGGCGAACACTGAAGCTTTCTTT; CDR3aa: CASSYLANTEAFF
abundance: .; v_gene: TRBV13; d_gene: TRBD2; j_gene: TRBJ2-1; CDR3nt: TGTGCCAGCAGCGCACTAGCGGGGTATGAGCAGTTCTTC; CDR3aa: CASSALAGYEQFF
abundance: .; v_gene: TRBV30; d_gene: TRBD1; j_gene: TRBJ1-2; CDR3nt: TGTGCCTTCAGGGGGTTGAACTATGGCTACACCTTC; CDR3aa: CAFRGLNYGYTF
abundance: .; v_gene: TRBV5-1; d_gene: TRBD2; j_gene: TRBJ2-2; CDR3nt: TGCGCCAGCAGCTTAAGCGGGGGATACACCGGGGAGCTGTTTTTT; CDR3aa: CASSLSGGYTGELFF
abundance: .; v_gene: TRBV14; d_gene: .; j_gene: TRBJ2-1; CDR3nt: TGTGCCAGCAGCCAAGAGCGGGGCTCCTACAATGAGCAGTTCTTC; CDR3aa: CASSQERGSYNEQFF
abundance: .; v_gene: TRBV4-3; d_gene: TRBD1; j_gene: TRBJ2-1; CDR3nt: TGCGCCAGCAGCCTCATGACAGGGTTGAACAATGAGCAGTTCTTC; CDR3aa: CASSLMTGLNNEQFF
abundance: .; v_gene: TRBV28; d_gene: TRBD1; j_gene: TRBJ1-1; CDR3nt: TGTGCCAGCACCCTACTCGGGGGACAGGGTAACACTGAAGCTTTCTTT; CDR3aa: CASTLLGGQGNTEAFF
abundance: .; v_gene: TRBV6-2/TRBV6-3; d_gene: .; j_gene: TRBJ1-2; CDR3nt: TGTGCCAGCAGCTATTATGTCGGCTACACCTTC; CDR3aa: CASSYYVGYTF
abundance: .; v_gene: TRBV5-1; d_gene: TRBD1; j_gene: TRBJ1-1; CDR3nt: TGCGCCAGCAGCTCGATTCCGGACAGGGTCACTGAAGCTTTCTTT; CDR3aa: CASSSIPDRVTEAFF
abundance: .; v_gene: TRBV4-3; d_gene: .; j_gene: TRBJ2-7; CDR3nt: TGCGCCAGCAGCCAAACACAGGTCGGAAAGTACGAGCAGTACTTC; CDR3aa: CASSQTQVGKYEQYF
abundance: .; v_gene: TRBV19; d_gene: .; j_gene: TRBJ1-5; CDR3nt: TGTGCCAGTAGTCCCGTCGGGAGCCTCTATAGCAATCAGCCCCAGCATTTT; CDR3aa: CASSPVGSLYSNQPQHF
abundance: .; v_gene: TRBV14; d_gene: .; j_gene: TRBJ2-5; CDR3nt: TGTGCCAGCAGCCAAGTTTCGCATCCCAGGGAGACCCAGTACTTC; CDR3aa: CASSQVSHPRETQYF
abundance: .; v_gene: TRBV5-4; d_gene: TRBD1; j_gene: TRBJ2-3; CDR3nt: TGTGCCAGCAGCCCCCGGGACAGGGGTATGGATACGCAGTATTTT; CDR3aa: CASSPRDRGMDTQYF
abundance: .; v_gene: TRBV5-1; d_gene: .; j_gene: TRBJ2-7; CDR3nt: TGCGCCAGCAGCTTGGCAACAGGGTTATACGAGCAGTACTTC; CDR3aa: CASSLATGLYEQYF
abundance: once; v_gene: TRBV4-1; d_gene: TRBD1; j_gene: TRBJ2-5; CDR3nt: TGCGCCAGCAGCCACAGGGGGGAGACCCAGTACTTC; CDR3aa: CASSHRGETQYF
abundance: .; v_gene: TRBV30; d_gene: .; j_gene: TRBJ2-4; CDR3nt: TGTGCCTGGAGGGGCGGGGATCTGGCCAAAAACATTCAGTACTTC; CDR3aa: CAWRGGDLAKNIQYF
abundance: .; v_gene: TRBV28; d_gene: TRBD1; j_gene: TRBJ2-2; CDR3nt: TGTGCCAGCAGAACGGGACAGGGGAACACCGGGGAGCTGTTTTTT; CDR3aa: CASRTGQGNTGELFF